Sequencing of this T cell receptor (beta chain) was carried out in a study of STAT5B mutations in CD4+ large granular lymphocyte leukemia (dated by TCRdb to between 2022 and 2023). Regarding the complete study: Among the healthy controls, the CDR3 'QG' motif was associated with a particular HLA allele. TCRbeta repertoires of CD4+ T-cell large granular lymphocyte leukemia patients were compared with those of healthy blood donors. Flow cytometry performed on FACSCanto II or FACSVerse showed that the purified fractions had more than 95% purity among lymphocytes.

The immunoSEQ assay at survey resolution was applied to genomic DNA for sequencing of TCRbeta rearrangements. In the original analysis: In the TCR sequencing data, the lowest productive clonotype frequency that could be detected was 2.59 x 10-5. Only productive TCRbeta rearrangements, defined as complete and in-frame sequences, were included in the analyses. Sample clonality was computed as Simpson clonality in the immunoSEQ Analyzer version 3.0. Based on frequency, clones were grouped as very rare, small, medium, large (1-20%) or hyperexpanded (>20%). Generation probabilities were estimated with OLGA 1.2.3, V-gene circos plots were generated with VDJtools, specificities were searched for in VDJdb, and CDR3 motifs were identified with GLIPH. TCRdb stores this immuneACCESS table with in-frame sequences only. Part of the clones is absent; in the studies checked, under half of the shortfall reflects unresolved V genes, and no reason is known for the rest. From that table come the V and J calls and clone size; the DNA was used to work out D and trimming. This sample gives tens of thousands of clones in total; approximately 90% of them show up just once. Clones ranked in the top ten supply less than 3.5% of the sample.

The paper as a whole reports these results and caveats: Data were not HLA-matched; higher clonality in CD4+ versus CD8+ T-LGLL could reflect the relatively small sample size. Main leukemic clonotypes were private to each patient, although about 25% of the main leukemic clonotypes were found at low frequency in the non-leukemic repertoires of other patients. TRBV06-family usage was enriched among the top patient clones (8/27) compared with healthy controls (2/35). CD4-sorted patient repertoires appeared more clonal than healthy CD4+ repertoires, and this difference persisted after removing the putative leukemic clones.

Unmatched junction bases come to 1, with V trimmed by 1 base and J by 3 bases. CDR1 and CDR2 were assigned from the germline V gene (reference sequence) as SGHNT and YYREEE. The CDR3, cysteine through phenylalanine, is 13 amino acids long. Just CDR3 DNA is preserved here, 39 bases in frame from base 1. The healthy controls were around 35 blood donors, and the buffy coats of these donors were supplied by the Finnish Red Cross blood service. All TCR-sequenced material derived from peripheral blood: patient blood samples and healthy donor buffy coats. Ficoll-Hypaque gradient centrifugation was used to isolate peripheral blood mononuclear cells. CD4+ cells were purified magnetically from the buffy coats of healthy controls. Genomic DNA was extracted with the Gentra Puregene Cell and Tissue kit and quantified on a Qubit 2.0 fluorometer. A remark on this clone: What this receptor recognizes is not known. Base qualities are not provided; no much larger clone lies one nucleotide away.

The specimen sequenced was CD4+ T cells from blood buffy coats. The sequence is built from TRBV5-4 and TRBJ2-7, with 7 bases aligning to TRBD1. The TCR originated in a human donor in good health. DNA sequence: TGTGCCAGCAGCTTGCGACAGGGCTACGAGCAGTACTTC. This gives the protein CASSLRQGYEQYF. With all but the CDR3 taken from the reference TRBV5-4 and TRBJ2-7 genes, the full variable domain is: ETGVTQSPTHLIKTRGQQVTLRCSSQSGHNTVSWYQQALGQGPQFIFQYYREEENGRGNFPPRFSGLQFPNYSSELNVNALELDDSALYLCASSLRQGYEQYFGPGTRLTVT.